Shown below are 3 T cell receptor beta chains from a single sample sequenced in a study of cytomegalovirus exposure and HLA in healthy donors. Profiling relied on immunoSEQ multiplex PCR, and the TCRdb table lists in-frame clones only, not all of them. This sample yields 100,000 to 150,000 clones, of which roughly 87% are seen a single time; approximately 1.1% belongs to the top ten. The source material was PBMCs. These receptors originate from a woman younger than 30 in good health and CMV-seronegative.

The chain combines TRBV6-5 with TRBJ2-1; TRBD2 matches at 16 bases. V lost 7 bases, J lost 7 bases, and 4 bases stayed unmatched. The germline V gene encodes CDR1 MNHEY and CDR2 SVGAGI. The CDR3 runs to 15 residues. CDR3 sequence (DNA): TGTGCCAGCACCTTGGGACTAGCGGGAGGGAATGAGCAGTTCTTC. This gives the protein CASTLGLAGGNEQFF.

On this clone: Relative to the germline gene, one junction end is altered; a read error may explain this. The chain links TRBV9 to TRBJ1-5, with TRBD1 matching over 7 bases. The CDR3 consists of 14 residues. The V gene's germline CDR1 is SGDLS and CDR2 YYNGEE. The CDR3 reads CASSGNTGVQLQHF. The CDR3 DNA follows: TGTGCCAGCAGCGGAAATACAGGGGTTCAGCTCCAGCATTTT.

V is TRBV5-1 and J is TRBJ1-3; perhaps TRBD1 as D (6 bases). Trimming left V 2 bases short and J 0 bases short, with 12 bases between. Germline V gene sequence: CDR1 SGHRS, CDR2 YFSETQ. This CDR3 contains 16 residues. The CDR3 DNA is TGCGCCAGCAGCTTCCGGACAGCTTCCTCTGGAAACACCATATATTTT. It specifies CASSFRTASSGNTIYF.